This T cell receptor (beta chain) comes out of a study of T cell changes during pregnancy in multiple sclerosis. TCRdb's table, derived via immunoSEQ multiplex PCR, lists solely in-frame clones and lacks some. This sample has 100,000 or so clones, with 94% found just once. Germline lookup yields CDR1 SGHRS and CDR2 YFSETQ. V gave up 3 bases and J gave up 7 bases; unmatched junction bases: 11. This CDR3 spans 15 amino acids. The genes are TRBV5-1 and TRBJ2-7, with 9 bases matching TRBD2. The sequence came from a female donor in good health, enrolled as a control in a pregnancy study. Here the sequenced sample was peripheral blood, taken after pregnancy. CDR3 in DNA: TGCGCCAGCAGCTCCAAAGGTAGCGGGAGCGGGGAGCAGTACTTC. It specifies CASSSKGSGSGEQYF.